This entry concerns a single T cell receptor (beta chain). Its specificity is not known. V was pared by 3 bases and J by 7 bases, with 5 bases of the junction left unmatched. Germline V gene lookup returns CDR1 WNHNN and CDR2 SYGVQD (reference sequence). This CDR3 contains 14 residues. Sequencing was performed with immunoSEQ multiplex PCR; in TCRdb, only in-frame clones are kept and a portion is missing. Here the sample spans about 39,000 clones, 93% being singletons. This entry comes from a study of graft-versus-host responses after intestinal transplantation. Study-wide background: Every recipient underwent anti-thymocyte globulin induction, then tacrolimus and steroids for roughly 3 years.

Findings and caveats of the study: Present in recipient marrow, GvH clones included some that appeared first in ileum or blood. Early post-transplant declines in HvG were associated with peak levels of circulating GvH clones.

Sample: PBMCs, taken roughly 780 days after intestinal transplantation. The origin of this receptor is a human patient who received an intestinal transplant, so some T cells may come from the graft donor. The gene calls are TRBV10-1 and TRBJ2-1, with 8 nucleotides matching TRBD1. The DNA of the CDR3 is TGCGCCAGCAGTGACCTGGACAGGGCGAATGAGCAGTTCTTC. This encodes CASSDLDRANEQFF.